This T cell receptor (beta chain) emerged from a study of blood T cell repertoires in COVID-19. Clinical histories supplied by participants themselves formed the basis of cohort assignment. Methods used by the authors: Nucleated cell number was recorded as an estimate derived from reference gene primer amplification. Assay: immunoSEQ multiplex PCR; the TCRdb copy retains only in-frame clones and omits some. V, J and clone size are taken as reported in that table, and D and trimming were inferred from the DNA itself. This sample has a few hundred thousand clones; 91% occur once, and the top ten carry 1% to 1.5%. CDR1 MNHEY and CDR2 SVGAGI come from the germline V gene. V trimming: 6 bases; J trimming: 3 bases; junction bases outside the gene matches: 11. CDR3 length: 15 residues.

This sequence joins TRBV6-5 and TRBJ2-7, with 7 bases aligning to TRBD2. The material sequenced was PBMCs or T cells enriched from blood (not recorded which). The sequence derives from a human donor in a cohort exposed to, infected with or recovered from COVID-19 (not recorded which). The donor label of this sample is uncertain. The CDR3 bases are TGTGCCAGCAGGGGAGGGTGGGGGTCTGGCTACGAGCAGTACTTC. This encodes CASRGGWGSGYEQYF.